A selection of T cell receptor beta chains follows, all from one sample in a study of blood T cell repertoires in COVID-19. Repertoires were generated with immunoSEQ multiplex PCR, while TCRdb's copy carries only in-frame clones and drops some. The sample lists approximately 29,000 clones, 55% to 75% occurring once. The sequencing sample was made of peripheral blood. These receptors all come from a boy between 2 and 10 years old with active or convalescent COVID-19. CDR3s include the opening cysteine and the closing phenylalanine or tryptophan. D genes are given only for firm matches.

CDR3: CASLGQPNTGELFF
V: TRBV25-1
D: .

CDR3: CASSKGGTGGRHEQYF
V: TRBV21-1
D: .

CDR3: CASSLVTGVYEQYF
V: TRBV11-2
D: TRBD1

CDR3: CASSPQVQETQYF
V: TRBV18
D: .

CDR3: CAVSPGNTEAFF
V: TRBV10-2
D: .

CDR3: CASSQTEYSNQPQHF
V: TRBV23-1
D: .

CDR3: CASSQARGAGANVLTF
V: TRBV4-3
D: .

CDR3: CASSEVRSSYSNQPQHF
V: TRBV2
D: .

CDR3: CASTKDRATEAFF
V: TRBV6-5
D: .

CDR3: CASSTQPGRNTEAFF
V: TRBV27
D: .

CDR3: CSVDSYGRGYTF
V: TRBV29-1
D: .

CDR3: CASSSRLAGISTDTQYF
V: TRBV9
D: TRBD2

CDR3: CATSDLRDMYF
V: TRBV24-1
D: .

CDR3: CASSRPRGQGLAGNTIYF
V: TRBV4-1
D: .

CDR3: CASSSPTGNNQPQHF
V: TRBV28
D: .

CDR3: CASSPLAGGLNEQFF
V: TRBV27
D: TRBD2

CDR3: CASRLNRDSNGYTF
V: TRBV6-5
D: TRBD1

CDR3: CASSIGTAFTLHF
V: TRBV5-6
D: TRBD1

CDR3: CASSATLRTDRGGKLFF
V: TRBV7-2
D: .

CDR3: CASSQGHWTSGPTDTQYF
V: TRBV4-1
D: TRBD2

CDR3: CASSQVGGTYEQYF
V: TRBV4-1
D: .

CDR3: CSVPRGQGHTEAFF
V: TRBV29-1
D: .

CDR3: CASSLVAAPGDTQYF
V: TRBV7-2
D: .

CDR3: CAWRSPGQLNTEAFF
V: TRBV30
D: TRBD1

CDR3: CATLNGLEAFF
V: TRBV19
D: .

CDR3: CASSLGGQETQYF
V: TRBV12-3/TRBV12-4
D: TRBD2

CDR3: CASSLSGQGAYNEQFF
V: TRBV7-2
D: TRBD1

CDR3: CASARRGVGDSYEQYF
V: TRBV7-2
D: .

CDR3: CASSLIPGQGNQPQHF
V: TRBV5-5
D: .

CDR3: CSARDRVGTFF
V: TRBV20-1
D: .

CDR3: CASSFAGQGTGELFF
V: TRBV5-1
D: TRBD1

CDR3: CALTRQSKNIQYF
V: TRBV19
D: .

CDR3: CASSLSRGTNEKLFF
V: TRBV5-1
D: .

CDR3: CSGGWSEQFF
V: TRBV29-1
D: .

CDR3: CASSYGGQPQHF
V: TRBV6-2/TRBV6-3
D: .

CDR3: CASSLELAGAPPLKETQYF
V: TRBV7-9
D: TRBD2

CDR3: CASSGQVNSPLHF
V: TRBV19
D: TRBD1

CDR3: CASSSSGLALLKGHEQFF
V: TRBV6-2/TRBV6-3
D: TRBD2

CDR3: CASSPGGLVLDTIYF
V: TRBV27
D: TRBD1

CDR3: CASSFATNADTQYF
V: TRBV7-9
D: .

CDR3: CASRSGSSYEQYF
V: TRBV5-1
D: .

CDR3: CAISGGQGYEQYF
V: TRBV10-3
D: TRBD1

CDR3: CASSRTSGGTDTQYF
V: TRBV7-2
D: TRBD2

CDR3: CSASFGSGRRNEQFF
V: TRBV20-1
D: TRBD2

CDR3: CASSDFIREGRLYGYTF
V: TRBV6-1
D: .

CDR3: CASSRRYIGKIEGAEAFF
V: TRBV6-6
D: .

CDR3: CASSSITGVGNSPLHF
V: TRBV28
D: TRBD1

CDR3: CASSEALLAGGNTGELFF
V: TRBV6-1
D: TRBD2

CDR3: CASSLRTSGPYEQYF
V: TRBV6-5
D: TRBD2

CDR3: CASSVGYNEQFF
V: TRBV19
D: .

CDR3: CASSFGQGRPNTEKLFF
V: TRBV7-8
D: TRBD1

CDR3: CASKGVEGADTQYF
V: TRBV2
D: .

CDR3: CASTNNRGNTGELFF
V: TRBV28
D: TRBD1